This is a list of T cell receptor beta chains from one sample in a study of blood T cell repertoires in COVID-19. Assay: immunoSEQ multiplex PCR; the TCRdb copy retains only in-frame clones and omits some. The sample has approximately 59,000 clones, around 80% seen once. Sequenced sample: peripheral blood. The receptor source for this set is a man aged 80 or over with acute or convalescent COVID-19. Each CDR3 is given with its conserved first and last residue. Fields, in order: CDR3 protein, CDR3 DNA, clone size, J gene, D gene, V gene. A D gene is named only where the DNA matches it firmly. Clone sizes are given selectively: once, few, many, or a class where the clone is expanded.

CASSVGGGRGSVGNEQFF,TGTGCCAGCAGCGTAGGAGGAGGAAGGGGGAGTGTAGGGAATGAGCAGTTCTTC,NA,TRBJ2-1,NA,TRBV9
CATRGRGTDTQYF,TGTGCCACCAGGGGGAGGGGCACAGATACGCAGTATTTT,NA,TRBJ2-3,TRBD2,TRBV15
CASSLSGSNYEQYF,TGTGCCAGCAGCTTAAGCGGGAGCAACTACGAGCAGTACTTC,few,TRBJ2-7,TRBD2,TRBV7-9
CASSYLGLTADTQYF,TGTGCCAGCAGTTACCTTGGACTTACCGCAGATACGCAGTATTTT,NA,TRBJ2-3,NA,TRBV6-2/TRBV6-3
CASSSTGVFNYGYTF,TGTGCCAGCAGCTCAACAGGGGTTTTTAACTATGGCTACACCTTC,NA,TRBJ1-2,TRBD1,TRBV11-2
CATSLGLLSYGYTF,TGTGCCACCAGCCTTGGACTGCTCTCCTATGGCTACACCTTC,NA,TRBJ1-2,NA,TRBV15
CASSFQGQALGYTF,TGTGCCAGCAGTTTTCAAGGACAGGCTTTGGGCTACACCTTC,NA,TRBJ1-2,TRBD1,TRBV27
CASSLAPDRARGDTQYF,TGTGCCAGCAGCTTAGCGCCGGACCGGGCCCGCGGGGATACGCAGTATTTT,NA,TRBJ2-3,NA,TRBV7-6
CASSQDHRTSGSNNEQFF,TGTGCCAGCAGCCAAGATCATAGGACTAGCGGGTCTAACAATGAGCAGTTCTTC,NA,TRBJ2-1,TRBD2,TRBV3-1/TRBV3-2
CASSLGGLAGSYEQYF,TGTGCCAGCAGCTTAGGGGGACTAGCGGGCTCCTACGAGCAGTACTTC,few,TRBJ2-7,TRBD2,TRBV7-8
CASSRSDRPYGYTF,TGTGCCAGCAGCCGATCAGACAGGCCCTATGGCTACACCTTC,NA,TRBJ1-2,NA,TRBV6-5
CSVELANSGANVLTF,TGCAGCGTTGAGCTGGCCAACTCTGGGGCCAACGTCCTGACTTTC,few,TRBJ2-6,NA,TRBV29-1
CSVGTGGGQPQHF,TGCAGCGTTGGGACAGGGGGCGGACAGCCCCAGCATTTT,NA,TRBJ1-5,TRBD1,TRBV29-1
CASSIDIRDSPLHF,TGTGCCAGTAGTATCGACATTCGTGATTCACCCCTCCACTTT,NA,TRBJ1-6,NA,TRBV19
CASRGDSYGYTF,TGTGCCAGCAGGGGGGACAGCTATGGCTACACCTTC,NA,TRBJ1-2,TRBD1,TRBV2
CASGYGGSNEQFF,TGTGCCAGTGGTTATGGAGGGAGCAATGAGCAGTTCTTC,NA,TRBJ2-1,NA,TRBV25-1
CASIRGGQYF,TGTGCCAGCATAAGGGGCGGGCAGTACTTC,NA,TRBJ2-7,NA,TRBV6-4
CASSVGLVWGQNNEQFF,TGTGCCAGCAGCGTAGGATTGGTGTGGGGACAGAACAATGAGCAGTTCTTC,NA,TRBJ2-1,TRBD1,TRBV9
CASSLVEGYNEQFF,TGTGCCAGCAGCTTAGTGGAGGGGTACAATGAGCAGTTCTTC,once,TRBJ2-1,NA,TRBV7-6
CASSLSRDTLHF,TGTGCCAGCAGCCTTAGCCGGGACACCCTCCACTTT,NA,TRBJ1-6,NA,TRBV7-2
CASSVDNEQFF,TGTGCCAGCTCCGTTGACAATGAGCAGTTCTTC,NA,TRBJ2-1,NA,TRBV18
CASSQSTSVTDTQYF,TGCGCCAGCAGCCAATCTACCTCGGTGACAGATACGCAGTATTTT,NA,TRBJ2-3,NA,TRBV5-1
CASSSRQGGLYGYTF,TGTGCCAGCAGCTCCCGGCAGGGAGGCCTCTATGGCTACACCTTC,NA,TRBJ1-2,NA,TRBV7-2
CASSLGTSGYNEQFF,TGTGCCAGCAGCTTAGGGACTAGCGGTTACAATGAGCAGTTCTTC,NA,TRBJ2-1,TRBD2,TRBV7-6
CASSPGQGNDEQYF,TGTGCCAGCAGCCCGGGACAGGGGAATGACGAGCAGTACTTC,NA,TRBJ2-7,TRBD1,TRBV9
CAISARENNSPLHF,TGTGCCATCAGTGCCAGGGAAAATAATTCACCCCTCCACTTT,NA,TRBJ1-6,NA,TRBV10-3
CASSPPGSGGRETQYF,TGTGCCAGCTCACCACCGGGGAGCGGGGGGAGAGAGACCCAGTACTTC,NA,TRBJ2-5,TRBD2,TRBV18
CASSWGQLQETQYF,TGTGCCAGCAGTTGGGGACAGCTACAAGAGACCCAGTACTTC,few,TRBJ2-5,TRBD1,TRBV6-5
CASSSLSGGYGYTF,TGTGCCAGCAGCTCGCTTTCAGGGGGCTATGGCTACACCTTC,NA,TRBJ1-2,TRBD1,TRBV5-4
CASSAHRQGKDQPQHF,TGTGCCAGCAGCGCCCATCGGCAGGGGAAAGATCAGCCCCAGCATTTT,few,TRBJ1-5,NA,TRBV6-2/TRBV6-3